Given below is one T cell receptor (beta chain) in context. Germline and genes here are mouse. The same CDR3 is also encoded by other DNA sequences in this sample. Reverse transcription of extracted RNA yielded cDNA, which provided the sequencing template. The table came from immunoSEQ multiplex PCR; TCRdb's copy has only in-frame clones and leaves some out. The sample holds about 270,000 clones, and no clone turns up only once. These data come from a study of CD8+ T cells in alopecia areata. On the basis of CD4, CD8alpha, NKG2D, NKG2ACE and other markers, pooled cutaneous lymph node cells were sorted. The sample was CD4+ T cells sorted from a lymph node. The clonotype comes from a C3H/HeJ mouse with alopecia areata. This strain's MHC haplotype is H2-k.

Incomplete CDR3 DNA: TGTGCCAGCAGTGCTCTACTGGGAAACTATGCT. Translating gives CASSALLGNYA. The whole CDR3 protein reads CASSALLGNYAEQFF. The genes are TRBV13-1 and TRBJ2-1, with D perhaps matching TRBD2 (6 bases). The read terminates 4 residues ahead of where the CDR3 ends, so the germline J gene completes it. The V end lost 3 bases, the J end lost 1 base, and 11 bases lay between the germline ends. The CDR3 has 15 residues. The germline V gene encodes CDR1 NSHNY and CDR2 SYGAGN.